The rows below give T cell receptor beta chains drawn from one sample of a study of OX40 agonist ivuxolimab in advanced cancers. Profiled with immunoSEQ multiplex PCR; TCRdb holds only in-frame clones, not every one. Of under 80,000 clones detected, 92% appear once; the ten largest clones hold under 10%. Sequenced material: CD4+ or CD8+ T cells sorted from blood, taken in a trial of the OX40 agonist ivuxolimab. The receptors come from an adult with an advanced solid tumor such as melanoma, head and neck, liver or kidney cancer. The CDR3 runs from the conserved cysteine through the conserved F or W. The D gene is left open where the match is weak. Only some rows state a clone size, as once, few, many or a class for expanded clones.

V gene	J gene	D gene	clone size	CDR3 protein	CDR3 DNA
TRBV27	TRBJ1-6	-	-	CASSLSVGEYNSPLHF	TGTGCCAGCAGTTTGTCGGTTGGGGAATATAATTCACCCCTCCACTTT
TRBV6-1	TRBJ2-7	TRBD2	-	CASSLRGVSYEQYF	TGTGCCAGCAGCCTTCGGGGGGTGAGCTACGAGCAGTACTTC
TRBV6-4	TRBJ2-7	-	-	CASSVQGRGPYEQYF	TGTGCCAGCAGTGTTCAGGGCAGGGGACCCTACGAGCAGTACTTC
TRBV13	TRBJ1-1	TRBD1	once	CASSLSGTAEAFF	TGTGCCAGCAGCTTATCCGGGACAGCTGAAGCTTTCTTT
TRBV6-5	TRBJ2-1	-	-	CASSYGAGAPYNEQFF	TGTGCCAGCAGTTACGGGGCGGGGGCCCCCTACAATGAGCAGTTCTTC
TRBV7-9	TRBJ1-2	TRBD1	-	CASSWWGQGEDGYTF	TGTGCCAGCAGCTGGTGGGGACAGGGGGAGGATGGCTACACCTTC
TRBV7-6	TRBJ1-6	-	-	CASRELEGGNSPLHF	TGTGCCAGCAGGGAGTTAGAGGGGGGAAATTCACCCCTCCACTTT
TRBV7-9	TRBJ2-7	TRBD1	-	CASSPTGLGEQYF	TGTGCCAGCAGTCCGACAGGGTTAGGCGAGCAGTACTTC
TRBV11-2	TRBJ2-5	TRBD2	-	CASSLGLAGGLGETQYF	TGTGCCAGCAGCCTGGGACTAGCGGGGGGGTTAGGAGAGACCCAGTACTTC
TRBV15	TRBJ1-2	-	once	CATSRDQGYYGYTF	TGTGCCACCAGCAGAGACCAGGGGTACTATGGCTACACCTTC
TRBV7-9	TRBJ2-1	TRBD2	-	CASATVQGLQSGGFF	TGTGCCAGCGCCACGGTACAGGGACTACAAAGCGGGGGCTTCTTC
TRBV9	TRBJ2-7	TRBD2	once	CASSPGGSGGAYEQYF	TGTGCCAGCAGCCCCGGGGGTAGCGGGGGGGCGTACGAGCAGTACTTC
TRBV21-1	TRBJ1-2	-	-	CASSKVPGPKSGYTF	TGTGCCAGCAGCAAGGTTCCGGGGCCTAAGAGCGGCTACACCTTC
TRBV10-3	TRBJ1-2	-	-	CALRDENGYTF	TGTGCCTTACGGGATGAGAATGGCTACACCTTC
TRBV9	TRBJ1-4	TRBD1	-	CASSLTGEGTNEKLFF	TGTGCCAGCAGCCTCACAGGGGAAGGAACTAATGAAAAACTGTTTTTT
TRBV18	TRBJ2-2	-	-	CASSPPGGPGELFF	TGTGCCAGCTCACCACCGGGAGGTCCCGGGGAGCTGTTTTTT
TRBV7-8	TRBJ1-1	-	few	CASINLGETNTEAFF	TGTGCCAGCATCAACCTAGGGGAGACGAACACTGAAGCTTTCTTT
TRBV6-6	TRBJ2-1	-	-	CASSWMRGDNNEQFF	TGTGCCAGCAGTTGGATGAGGGGCGATAACAATGAGCAGTTCTTC
TRBV7-9	TRBJ1-2	-	few	CASSHSGGIYGYTF	TGTGCCAGCAGCCATTCGGGGGGTATTTATGGCTACACCTTC
TRBV7-9	TRBJ1-4	-	-	CASSPGGLKEKLFF	TGTGCCAGCAGCCCTGGGGGCCTTAAAGAAAAACTGTTTTTT
TRBV9	TRBJ1-1	-	few	CASSGNRAEAFF	TGTGCCAGCAGCGGTAACAGAGCCGAAGCTTTCTTT
TRBV4-1	TRBJ2-7	-	-	CASSLVEGSSYEQYF	TGCGCCAGCAGCCTGGTGGAGGGGTCCTCCTACGAGCAGTACTTC
TRBV4-3	TRBJ2-1	-	-	CASSQVVGGSYNEQFF	TGCGCCAGCAGCCAAGTAGTAGGGGGCTCCTACAATGAGCAGTTCTTC
TRBV7-9	TRBJ1-4	-	once	CASSPQVGATNEKLFF	TGTGCCAGCAGTCCCCAAGTAGGGGCAACTAATGAAAAACTGTTTTTT
TRBV5-4	TRBJ2-5	TRBD2	-	CASSLARPPGLAYETQYF	TGTGCCAGCAGCTTGGCGAGACCCCCGGGACTAGCGTACGAGACCCAGTACTTC
TRBV19	TRBJ2-5	TRBD1	-	CASRQGTALQETQYF	TGTGCCAGTAGACAGGGGACAGCACTTCAAGAGACCCAGTACTTC
TRBV4-3	TRBJ2-3	TRBD1	-	CASSQVGGPGTDTQYF	TGCGCCAGCAGCCAAGTAGGGGGCCCGGGCACAGATACGCAGTATTTT
TRBV10-3	TRBJ2-1	TRBD2	-	CAISGTSGDNEQFF	TGTGCCATCAGCGGGACTAGCGGGGACAATGAGCAGTTCTTC
TRBV6-5	TRBJ1-4	-	-	CASSYSGGVEKLFF	TGTGCCAGCAGTTACTCCGGGGGGGTCGAAAAACTGTTTTTT
TRBV29-1	TRBJ2-1	TRBD2	-	CSVVTSGGASEQFF	TGCAGCGTTGTGACCAGCGGGGGGGCCAGCGAGCAGTTCTTC
TRBV7-8	TRBJ1-4	TRBD1	-	CASSDRVLNEKLFF	TGTGCCAGCAGCGACAGGGTCTTAAATGAAAAACTGTTTTTT
TRBV7-2	TRBJ2-7	-	-	CASSLEFPWGEQYF	TGTGCCAGCAGCTTAGAGTTCCCCTGGGGGGAGCAGTACTTC
TRBV27	TRBJ1-1	-	-	CASSPSPGNTEAFF	TGTGCCAGCAGTCCGAGTCCAGGGAACACTGAAGCTTTCTTT
TRBV19	TRBJ2-7	-	-	CASTPKFGQPPYEQYF	TGTGCCAGTACCCCAAAGTTCGGACAGCCTCCCTACGAGCAGTACTTC
TRBV7-2	TRBJ1-6	TRBD1	-	CASSLRQGAHSPLHF	TGTGCCAGCAGCTTAAGACAGGGGGCGCATTCACCCCTCCACTTT
TRBV4-3	TRBJ2-1	TRBD1	-	CASSQPGQGYNEQFF	TGCGCCAGCAGCCAACCGGGACAGGGGTACAATGAGCAGTTCTTC
TRBV7-9	TRBJ2-3	-	-	CASSLDPIQVETSTDTQYF	TGTGCCAGTAGCTTGGACCCCATTCAAGTGGAAACTAGCACAGATACGCAGTATTTT
TRBV29-1	TRBJ2-2	-	-	CSVEDKNTGELFF	TGCAGCGTTGAAGATAAGAACACCGGGGAGCTGTTTTTT
TRBV7-9	TRBJ1-1	-	-	CASSLGVTEAFF	TGTGCCAGCAGCTTAGGGGTAACTGAAGCTTTCTTT
TRBV27	TRBJ1-4	TRBD1	-	CASSMGQGYEKLFF	TGTGCCAGCAGTATGGGACAGGGGTATGAAAAACTGTTTTTT
TRBV10-1	TRBJ2-1	-	-	CASSEHVRGASYNEQFF	TGCGCCAGCAGTGAGCATGTAAGAGGGGCCTCCTACAATGAGCAGTTCTTC
TRBV5-5	TRBJ2-7	-	-	CASSWGIEQYF	TGTGCCAGCAGTTGGGGGATCGAGCAGTACTTC
TRBV27	TRBJ2-7	-	-	CASSPSGGSISYEQYF	TGTGCCAGCAGTCCTTCTGGAGGGAGTATCTCCTACGAGCAGTACTTC
TRBV27	TRBJ2-7	TRBD2	-	CASSPGTSGGEQYF	TGTGCCAGCAGCCCCGGGACTAGCGGGGGCGAGCAGTACTTC
TRBV5-4	TRBJ1-2	TRBD1	-	CASSLEGGSGYTF	TGTGCCAGCAGCTTGGAAGGGGGCAGTGGCTACACCTTC
TRBV27	TRBJ2-3	TRBD2	once	CASSFTGGGRGDTQYF	TGTGCCAGCAGTTTCACGGGGGGGGGAAGAGGAGATACGCAGTATTTT
TRBV9	TRBJ2-2	TRBD1	once	CASSVSQGGDTGELFF	TGTGCCAGCAGCGTATCCCAAGGGGGCGACACCGGGGAGCTGTTTTTT